This T cell receptor (beta chain) is drawn from a study of identical twins. Study-wide results and caveats: Among monozygotic twins, out-of-frame TCR alpha sharing exceeded what models predicted. Insertion counts were lower in abundant cord blood beta clonotypes, a trend that memory repertoires did not show. Zero-insertion analyses were open to partial confounding by invariant MAIT and iNKT cells.

Unique molecular identifiers were in the cDNA, with template-switch universal primer binding. MiXCR, run by TCRdb on the 5' RACE reads, gives a single entry per CDR3 protein. The repertoire holds approximately 410,000 distinct CDR3 sequences, roughly 20% seen once, with 12% in the top ten. This clonotype was counted at least ten times. What it binds is unknown. This CDR3 has 15 amino acids. V trimming: 2 bases; J trimming: 2 bases; junction bases outside the gene matches: 5. Germline V gene data show CDR1 as SGHRS and CDR2 as YFSETQ. This clonotype was obtained from a man between 50 and 59 years old in good health. The chain recombines TRBV5-1 with TRBJ2-5; 8 positions agree with TRBD1. Specimen: naive T cells sorted from blood. This CDR3 reads CASSLGTGAQETQYF. The CDR3 DNA is TGCGCCAGCAGCTTAGGGACAGGCGCGCAAGAGACCCAGTACTTC.